What follows is one TCR beta chain and its context. Germline CDR1 and CDR2: SGHTA and FQGNSA. The CDR3 is 16 residues long. V lost 5 bases to trimming and J lost 5 bases; unmatched junction nucleotides: 14. The data originate from a study of blood T cells in healthy people across ages. Combining a sample-barcoded 5' primer with a J-beta primer mix, a second PCR ran for roughly 7 to 12 cycles. A single record per CDR3 protein comes from TCRdb applying MiXCR to the 5' RACE reads. The sample carries roughly 700,000 distinct CDR3 sequences, just under 25% recorded once. The same data also went into a second study, on T cells of mothers and their children.

The chain employs TRBV7-2 and TRBJ1-2, with TRBD1 matching 7 bases. The sample taken for sequencing was blood. This TCR derives from a boy under 18 in good health. DNA of the CDR3: TGTGCCAGCAGCGGGTACCGACAGGGTCTAGATTATGGCTACACCTTC. It codes for CASSGYRQGLDYGYTF.